Shown below are 25 T cell receptor beta chains from a single sample sequenced in a study of post-analysis software for immune sequencing data. Overall study results and limits: Relative to controls, patients had 5 or 6 TRBV segments at higher frequency, with TRBV5-6, TRBV5-1 and TRBV20-1 among these.

cDNA libraries of TCR beta carried unique molecular identifiers. Each CDR3 protein is one row after TCRdb ran MiXCR on the PCR reads. The sample lists 750,000 to 950,000 distinct CDR3 sequences, roughly half occurring once. Their specific antigens are unknown. The sample consisted of blood. The receptors were gathered from a girl under 18 with multiple sclerosis.

The CDR3 protein is CSVDSGSFADTQYF. The CDR3 region has the DNA TGCAGCGTCGATAGCGGGAGTTTCGCAGATACGCAGTATTTT. The chain couples TRBV29-1 to TRBJ2-3, with 9 nucleotides matching TRBD2. Germline V CDR1 and CDR2: SQVTM, ANQGSEA. CDR3 length: 14 amino acids. V shed 6 bases, J shed 4 bases, and the junction held 8 bases outside the gene matches.

This rearrangement joins TRBV7-9 to TRBJ1-2, with 7 bases matching TRBD1. With V trimmed by 5 bases and J by 4 bases, 4 bases remained unmatched. Looked up from germline, CDR1 is SEHNR and CDR2 is FQNEAQ (reference sequence). The CDR3 consists of 13 residues. The CDR3 DNA reads TGTGCCAGCAGCCGCAGGGGGTCCTATGGCTACACCTTC. The encoded protein is CASSRRGSYGYTF.

In its sample, this clonotype was seen once. V usage is TRBV5-6 and J usage is TRBJ2-7; D not certain. Near its end, the DNA agrees better with TRBJ2-5, so the J call may be wrong. CDR1 SGHDT and CDR2 YYEEEE come from the germline V gene. This CDR3 is 15 amino acids long. This CDR3 reads CASSLTQRGLETQYF. CDR3 sequence (DNA): TGTGCCAGCAGCTTGACACAGCGAGGTTTGGAGACCCAGTACTTC.

V and J are TRBV7-2 and TRBJ1-2; 8 bases are a match to TRBD1. The germline V gene encodes CDR1 SGHTA and CDR2 FQGNSA. V lost 5 bases, J lost 5 bases, and 10 bases stayed unmatched. This CDR3 comprises 15 residues. Here the CDR3 DNA reads TGTGCCAGCAGCCAGGGACAGGCGCGCCAGTATGGCTACACCTTC. Amino acid sequence: CASSQGQARQYGYTF.

The chain links TRBV5-1 to TRBJ1-1; D might be TRBD1 (6 bases). V lost 3 bases, J lost 1 base, and 19 bases lay in between. The CDR3 is 17 amino acids. Germline assignment: CDR1 SGHRS and CDR2 YFSETQ. In DNA, the CDR3 is TGCGCCAGCAGCTCGGTGGGGACATGGATCGGGAACACTGAAGCTTTCTTT. Residues: CASSSVGTWIGNTEAFF. Combining the CDR3 with reference TRBV5-1 and TRBJ1-1 gives the whole variable domain KAGVTQTPRYLIKTRGQQVTLSCSPISGHRSVSWYQQTPGQGLQFLFEYFSETQRNKGNFPGRFSGRQFSNSRSEMNVSTLELGDSALYLCASSSVGTWIGNTEAFFGQGTRLTVV.

This clonotype was seen more than once but under ten times. This chain joins TRBV11-3 and TRBJ2-1; 8 nucleotides line up with TRBD1. The CDR3 contains 13 residues. Per germline, CDR1 SGHNT and CDR2 YENEEA. Losses at the gene ends were 5 bases for V and 6 bases for J; bases not matched to a gene: 3. The CDR3: CASSTGQGNEQFF. The CDR3 bases are TGTGCCAGCAGCACCGGACAGGGCAATGAGCAGTTCTTC.

The chain links TRBV7-9 to TRBJ1-2; the D is unclear. This CDR3 region has 12 residues. Germline V gene data show CDR1 as SEHNR and CDR2 as FQNEAQ (reference sequence). V lost 0 bases, J lost 8 bases, and 7 bases lay in between. The CDR3 DNA reads TGTGCCAGCAGCTTAGCGGGGAAGGGCTACACCTTC. It yields the protein CASSLAGKGYTF.

This sequence joins TRBV6-6 and TRBJ2-5; D uncertain. Germline CDR1 and CDR2: MNHNY and SVGAGI (reference sequence). V dropped 6 bases and J dropped 2 bases, with 10 bases sitting between them. The CDR3 contains 13 residues. CDR3 amino acids: CASRPDWQETQYF. CDR3 DNA: TGTGCCAGCAGGCCAGACTGGCAAGAGACCCAGTACTTC.

The chain carries TRBV20-1 and TRBJ1-2; 7 nucleotides line up with TRBD1. V was pared by 1 base and J by 10 bases, with 6 bases of the junction left unmatched. The length of the CDR3 is 12 residues. Looked up from germline, CDR1 is DFQATT and CDR2 is SNEGSKA (reference sequence). CDR3 in amino acids: CSARVGEGAYTF. In DNA form, the CDR3 reads TGCAGTGCTAGAGTAGGCGAGGGGGCCTACACCTTC.

The chain uses TRBV18 and TRBJ2-3, with 7 nucleotides matching TRBD2. In germline, CDR1 is KGHSH, CDR2 LQKENI. V lost 3 bases to trimming and J lost 0 bases; unmatched junction nucleotides: 9. The length of the CDR3 is 17 residues. CDR3 amino acids: CASSPLASGASTDTQYF. The CDR3 region has the DNA TGTGCCAGCTCACCTCTGGCTAGCGGTGCTAGCACAGATACGCAGTATTTT.

The chain recombines TRBV5-1 with TRBJ2-1, with 8 bases identical to TRBD2. Germline CDR1 and CDR2: SGHRS and YFSETQ. The length of the CDR3 is 17 residues. J was trimmed by 4 bases and V by 0 bases; bases with no gene match: 9. DNA for the CDR3: TGCGCCAGCAGCTTGGCCCCGGCTAGCGGGTTTTACAATGAGCAGTTCTTC. Translated, it gives CASSLAPASGFYNEQFF.

The CDR3: CASSSTGTTEQYF. DNA of the CDR3: TGTGCCAGCAGTTCGACCGGGACTACCGAGCAGTACTTC. The chain has TRBV27 and TRBJ2-7; 7 bases are shared with TRBD2. Germline CDR1 is MNHEY and CDR2 is SMNVEV (reference sequence). CDR3 length: 13 residues. V was pared by 4 bases and J by 6 bases, with 6 bases of the junction left unmatched.

The table lists this clonotype with a count of one. This rearrangement joins TRBV9 to TRBJ2-7, with D possibly being TRBD1 (5 bases). Trimming shortened V by 3 bases and J by 2 bases, and 12 bases separated the two germline ends. The V gene's germline CDR1 is SGDLS and CDR2 YYNGEE. This CDR3 is 14 amino acids long. DNA for the CDR3: TGTGCCAGCAGCGGAGACGGACAACCCTACGAGCAGTACTTC. Its protein product is CASSGDGQPYEQYF.

This clonotype came up a few times. This chain links TRBV6-5 with TRBJ2-1; D ambiguous. The CDR3 sequence is 13 residues long. CDR1 is MNHEY, CDR2 SVGAGI, per germline. The V and J ends lost 4 bases and 6 bases respectively, with 10 bases between them. CDR3 bases: TGTGCCAGCAGTTCCCCGACTGGCAATGAGCAGTTCTTC. It specifies CASSSPTGNEQFF.

The chain recombines TRBV7-9 with TRBJ2-1; a possible D gene is TRBD2 (7 bases). CDR3 size: 17 residues. Germline V gene lookup returns CDR1 SEHNR and CDR2 FQNEAQ (reference sequence). The V end was cut by 5 bases, the J end by 7 bases, with 24 bases between. The chain's CDR3 is CASSAPGRGPGRNEQFF. Written as DNA, the CDR3 is TGTGCCAGCAGCGCCCCCGGGCGGGGGCCAGGTAGAAATGAGCAGTTCTTC.

This clonotype has only a few counts. V and J are TRBV4-1 and TRBJ1-5; D is possibly TRBD1 (6 bases). V shed 1 base and J shed 4 bases, with 17 bases lying between them. CDR1 is MGHRA and CDR2 is YSYEKL in the germline V gene. The CDR3 length is 17 residues. The DNA of the CDR3 is TGCGCCAGCAGCCAAGTAGGTGCGACAGGTGGGAATCAGCCCCAGCATTTT. Residues: CASSQVGATGGNQPQHF.

The J gene is TRBJ1-5, the V gene TRBV18; D unclear. Trimming left V 6 bases short and J 1 base short, with 13 bases between. The CDR3 has 15 residues. Germline values: CDR1 KGHSH, CDR2 LQKENI. CDR3 sequence: CASSQGSTSNQPQHF. CDR3 bases: TGTGCCAGCTCGCAAGGAAGTACAAGCAATCAGCCCCAGCATTTT.

V usage is TRBV10-3 and J usage is TRBJ1-5, with no clear D. The CDR3 has 14 residues. V lost 3 bases, J lost 3 bases, and 9 bases lay in between. Looked up from germline, CDR1 is ENHRY and CDR2 is SYGVKD. The DNA for the CDR3 is TGTGCCATCAGTGATGATTGGCCCAATCAGCCCCAGCATTTT. This translates into CAISDDWPNQPQHF.

The chain carries TRBV3-1 and TRBJ2-1; D ambiguous. Between the trimmed V and J ends, which lost 3 bases and 8 bases, there was a span of 8 bases. This CDR3 region has 12 residues. The germline V gene has CDR1 LGHDT and CDR2 YNNKEL (reference sequence). Here the CDR3 reads CASSQYEDEQFF. The CDR3 DNA follows: TGTGCCAGCAGCCAGTATGAGGATGAGCAGTTCTTC.

The V call is TRBV20-1, the J call TRBJ2-7; 9 bases are a match to TRBD2. The germline CDR1 and CDR2 sequences are DFQATT and SNEGSKA (reference sequence). CDR3 length equals 15 residues. With 5 bases clipped from V and 3 bases from J, the junction kept 11 bases outside the gene matches. The DNA of the CDR3 is TGCAGTGCTGGAGCCCCAGGTAGCGGGAGCTACGAGCAGTACTTC. Protein product: CSAGAPGSGSYEQYF.

The chain has TRBV7-3 and TRBJ2-3; 10 nucleotides match TRBD2. CDR1 is SGHTA, CDR2 FQGTGA, per germline. The CDR3 runs 16 residues. J lost 2 bases, V lost 4 bases, and 6 bases had no gene match. The CDR3 sequence: CASSSLAGANTDTQYF. Written as DNA, the CDR3 is TGTGCCAGCAGCTCCCTAGCGGGGGCCAACACAGATACGCAGTATTTT. Full variable domain (remainder filled in from reference TRBV7-3 and TRBJ2-3): GAGVSQTPSNKVTEKGKYVELRCDPISGHTALYWYRQSLGQGPEFLIYFQGTGAADDSGLPNDRFFAVRPEGSVSTLKIQRTERGDSAVYLCASSSLAGANTDTQYFGPGTRLTVL.

This clonotype has more than one count but fewer than ten. Here the CDR3 reads CSASKAAGYEQYF. The DNA for the CDR3 is TGCAGTGCTAGCAAGGCAGCTGGCTACGAGCAGTACTTC. This chain connects TRBV20-1 to TRBJ2-7, with D unresolved. Germline V gene sequence: CDR1 DFQATT, CDR2 SNEGSKA (reference sequence). Trimming took off 3 bases at V and 3 bases at J, with 12 bases between the two ends. The CDR3 spans 13 residues.

This clonotype was found once. The chain carries TRBV5-1 and TRBJ2-1; 7 bases fit TRBD2. Trimming removed 6 bases from V and 1 base from J; junction bases left unmatched: 10. CDR1 SGHRS and CDR2 YFSETQ come from the germline V gene. The CDR3 has 16 residues. In nucleotides, the CDR3 is TGCGCCAGCACTTTTGGGGCGGGAGAATCCTACAATGAGCAGTTCTTC. This sequence encodes CASTFGAGESYNEQFF.

The V call is TRBV29-1, the J call TRBJ2-1; D is unresolved. Germline CDR1 reads SQVTM; CDR2 reads ANQGSEA. Trimming took 4 bases from V and 3 from J, leaving 13 bases between them. This CDR3 has 14 amino acids. The CDR3 nucleotides read TGCAGCGTTGGGCGCCAGCCAAGCTACAATGAGCAGTTCTTC. Encoded protein: CSVGRQPSYNEQFF.

This chain connects TRBV20-1 to TRBJ2-3; no definite D call. Trimming left V 0 bases short and J 6 bases short, with 19 bases between. Germline V gene sequence: CDR1 DFQATT, CDR2 SNEGSKA (reference sequence). The CDR3 runs to 16 residues. The CDR3 coding sequence is TGCAGTGCTAGAGAGGGTGGGAACGGTTATCAGGATACGCAGTATTTT. This codes for CSAREGGNGYQDTQYF.